This passage covers 15 T cell receptor beta chains from one sample sequenced in a study of blood T cell repertoires in COVID-19. Only in-frame clones appear in the TCRdb table, and some are missing; sequencing was by immunoSEQ multiplex PCR. The table lists approximately 190,000 clones, about 93% of them singletons. The sequenced sample consisted of peripheral blood. All receptors come from a man aged 45-65 years with acute or convalescent COVID-19.

In nucleotides, the CDR3 is TGTGCCAGCAGTTCCCGGACAGGGCGACGGGCAGATACGCAGTATTTT. Translation: CASSSRTGRRADTQYF. The chain is built from TRBV27 and TRBJ2-3; 8 positions agree with TRBD1. The J segment lost 4 bases and the V segment lost 4 bases, leaving 10 bases of the junction unmatched. In germline, CDR1 is MNHEY, CDR2 SMNVEV (reference sequence). This CDR3 is 16 amino acids long.

The V call is TRBV10-1, the J call TRBJ2-3; D is perhaps TRBD2 (5 bases). This CDR3 has 14 amino acids. Trimming took 5 bases from V and 2 from J, leaving 11 bases between them. Per the germline V gene, CDR1 is WNHNN and CDR2 is SYGVQD (reference sequence). In DNA form, the CDR3 reads TGCGCCAGCAGTCCCCGGGAACCCACAGATACGCAGTATTTT. This gives the protein CASSPREPTDTQYF.

The chain carries TRBV6-1 and TRBJ2-4; the D gene is possibly TRBD2 (6 bases). Germline assignment: CDR1 MNHNS and CDR2 SASEGT. V shed 6 bases and J shed 1 base, with 16 bases lying between them. This CDR3 has 16 residues. The CDR3 here is CASREYGRFAKNIQYF. CDR3 nucleotide sequence: TGTGCCAGCAGGGAATATGGGAGGTTCGCCAAAAACATTCAGTACTTC.

The chain is built from TRBV5-1 and TRBJ1-1, with D perhaps matching TRBD1 (5 bases). The germline V gene has CDR1 SGHRS and CDR2 YFSETQ. The CDR3 is 12 amino acids. V gave up 4 bases and J gave up 7 bases, with 11 bases separating them. The CDR3 DNA follows: TGCGCCAGCAGCACCAGGGAAAGTGAAGCTTTCTTT. Amino acid sequence: CASSTRESEAFF.

J is TRBJ1-6 and V is TRBV30, with TRBD1 as a possible D gene (5 bases). This CDR3 is built from 14 residues. Trimming took off 0 bases at V and 9 bases at J, with 12 bases between the two ends. Looked up from germline, CDR1 is GTSNPN and CDR2 is SVGIG (reference sequence). Here the CDR3 reads CAWSVQWGRSPLHF. CDR3 nucleotides: TGTGCCTGGAGTGTACAATGGGGCCGTTCACCCCTCCACTTT. Filled out from reference TRBV30 and TRBJ1-6, the complete variable domain reads SQTIHQWPATLVQPVGSPLSLECTVEGTSNPNLYWYRQAAGRGLQLLFYSVGIGQISSEVPQNLSASRPQDRQFILSSKKLLLSDSGFYLCAWSVQWGRSPLHFGNGTRLTVT.

This rearrangement joins TRBV18 to TRBJ2-2; D is unclear. CDR3 length: 15 residues. The germline V and J ends were trimmed by 3 bases and 2 bases, with 10 bases remaining between them. The germline V gene has CDR1 KGHSH and CDR2 LQKENI. CDR3 loop: CASSPPKLNTGELFF. CDR3 bases: TGTGCCAGCTCACCTCCAAAACTAAACACCGGGGAGCTGTTTTTT. The whole variable domain, remainder taken from reference TRBV18 and TRBJ2-2, is NAGVMQNPRHLVRRRGQEARLRCSPMKGHSHVYWYRQLPEEGLKFMVYLQKENIIDESGMPKERFSAEFPKEGPSILRIQQVVRGDSAAYFCASSPPKLNTGELFFGEGSRLTVL.

The chain's CDR3 is CASSVRVTGNTIYF. As DNA, the CDR3 is TGTGCCAGCAGCGTACGGGTTACTGGAAACACCATATATTTT. The J gene is TRBJ1-3, the V gene TRBV7-2, with no clear D. Germline V gene sequence: CDR1 SGHTA, CDR2 FQGNSA. This CDR3 has 14 amino acids. Trimming took off 5 bases at V and 2 bases at J, with 10 bases between the two ends.

V is TRBV4-2 and J is TRBJ2-2; tentative D call: TRBD2 (5 bases). Deletions cut 3 bases from V and 5 bases from J, with 22 bases between. The length of the CDR3 is 18 residues. CDR1 LGHNA and CDR2 YNFKEQ come from the germline V gene. CDR3 region: CASSHRDVRTLETGELFF. DNA for the CDR3: TGTGCCAGCAGCCATAGGGATGTTAGGACTCTGGAGACCGGGGAGCTGTTTTTT.

The CDR3 sequence is CASSLSQVRGETQYF. CDR3 DNA sequence: TGTGCCAGCAGTTTATCTCAGGTTAGGGGGGAGACCCAGTACTTC. The genes are TRBV28 and TRBJ2-5, with a weak D call TRBD1 (6 bases). The CDR3 spans 15 residues. V shed 1 base and J shed 5 bases, with 14 bases lying between them. Germline-derived CDR1 and CDR2 are MDHEN and SYDVKM.

The sample holds one count of this clone. This rearrangement joins TRBV13 to TRBJ2-3; tentative D call: TRBD2 (6 bases). Trimming shortened V by 2 bases and J by 0 bases, and 12 bases separated the two germline ends. CDR1 is PRHDT, CDR2 FYEKMQ, per germline (reference sequence). This CDR3 is 16 amino acids long. This CDR3 reads CASSLFPAGSTDTQYF. The CDR3 coding sequence is TGTGCCAGCAGCTTATTCCCCGCGGGAAGCACAGATACGCAGTATTTT.

The V and J genes are TRBV2 and TRBJ2-5; D may be TRBD2 (7 bases). Germline-derived CDR1 and CDR2 are SNHLY and FYNNEI. V dropped 8 bases and J dropped 4 bases, with 11 bases sitting between them. CDR3 size: 12 residues. The CDR3 loop reads CASGGGLETQYF. CDR3 nucleotide sequence: TGTGCCAGCGGGGGGGGCTTAGAGACCCAGTACTTC.

The chain employs TRBV6-5 and TRBJ1-1, with TRBD1 as a possible D gene (6 bases). The germline CDR1 and CDR2 sequences are MNHEY and SVGAGI. The CDR3 sequence is 15 residues long. V was cut by 6 bases and J by 10 bases, with 24 bases left in between. CDR3 protein: CASRLISQGRGSAFF. CDR3 bases: TGTGCCAGCAGGCTAATATCTCAGGGGCGCGGATCAGCTTTCTTT.

The chain recombines TRBV19 with TRBJ1-2; 7 bases match TRBD1. Germline-derived CDR1 and CDR2 are LNHDA and SQIVND (reference sequence). This CDR3 has 16 amino acids. V was pared by 7 bases and J by 1 base, with 12 bases of the junction left unmatched. The CDR3 region is CASKNFMTGINYGYTF. As DNA, the CDR3 is TGTGCCAGTAAAAATTTTATGACAGGGATTAACTATGGCTACACCTTC.

The V and J genes are TRBV28 and TRBJ1-2, with D uncertain. Germline CDR1 MDHEN, CDR2 SYDVKM. This CDR3 comprises 12 residues. V dropped 4 bases and J dropped 8 bases, with 11 bases sitting between them. In DNA, the CDR3 is TGTGCCAGCAGTTCGGGAGGCGACGGCTACACCTTC. It codes for CASSSGGDGYTF.

The CDR3 DNA sequence: TGTGCCAGCAGCTTATCTCAGTCTCGGCCCCAGCATTTT. Translated, it gives CASSLSQSRPQHF. J is TRBJ1-5 and V is TRBV7-8; D gene unclear. The germline V gene encodes CDR1 SGHVS and CDR2 FQNEAQ. The CDR3 is made up of 13 amino acids. The V and J ends lost 2 bases and 9 bases respectively, with 11 bases between them.